The 11 T cell receptor beta chains reported below all come from one sample, sequenced in a study of blood T cell repertoires in COVID-19. The repertoire was sequenced with immunoSEQ multiplex PCR; TCRdb's copy has only in-frame clones and lacks some. The sample carries 45,000 to 65,000 clones, approximately 89% recorded once. Specimen: peripheral blood. The receptors shown here come from a man of 80 years or more with active or convalescent COVID-19.

The gene calls are TRBV6-5 and TRBJ2-7, with 8 nucleotides matching TRBD2. CDR3 size: 15 residues. J lost 2 bases, V lost 6 bases, and 9 bases had no gene match. Germline values: CDR1 MNHEY, CDR2 SVGAGI. CDR3 DNA sequence: TGTGCCAGCAGGATTTCCGGGACTAGTACCTACGAGCAGTACTTC. As protein: CASRISGTSTYEQYF.

This CDR3 is CASSYLDRNNEQFF. The CDR3 coding sequence is TGTGCCAGCAGTTACTTGGACAGGAACAATGAGCAGTTCTTC. The J gene is TRBJ2-1, the V gene TRBV6-5; TRBD1 aligns across 7 bases. This CDR3 spans 14 amino acids. After removal of 1 base from V and 5 bases from J, the junction contained 2 bases not matched to a gene. Germline-derived CDR1 and CDR2 are MNHEY and SVGAGI.

The chain is built from TRBV21-1 and TRBJ1-5; the table's D call of TRBD1 was not tested on the DNA. TRBV21-1 is flagged as a pseudogene. CDR3 length: 16 residues. CDR3 sequence: CASSKKRGAVTQPQHF. In nucleotides, the CDR3 is TGTGCCAGCAGCAAAAAAAGGGGCGCCGTAACCCAGCCCCAGCATTTT.

The genes are TRBV12-1 and TRBJ2-3; the DNA was not used to check the table's D call, TRBD1. TRBV12-1 is an annotated pseudogene. This CDR3 comprises 17 residues. The CDR3 region is CASTSYTTGGGTDTQYF. The CDR3 bases are TGTGCCAGCACCTCCTATACAACAGGGGGCGGGACAGATACGCAGTATTTT.

The chain has TRBV2 and TRBJ1-2; tentative D call: TRBD1 (5 bases). Per germline, CDR1 SNHLY and CDR2 FYNNEI. V was trimmed by 0 bases and J by 4 bases, leaving 12 bases between them. The CDR3 contains 15 residues. The CDR3 bases are TGTGCCAGCAGTGAAGCCCAGGGCGGACCCTATGGCTACACCTTC. As protein: CASSEAQGGPYGYTF.

This chain links TRBV5-4 with TRBJ2-1; a possible D gene is TRBD2 (6 bases). The V gene's germline CDR1 is SGHNT and CDR2 YYREEE (reference sequence). V shed 2 bases and J shed 0 bases, with 9 bases lying between them. The CDR3 sequence is 15 residues long. In DNA, the CDR3 is TGTGCCAGCAGCTTTGGGGGGTCCTCCTACAATGAGCAGTTCTTC. This gives the protein CASSFGGSSYNEQFF.

The chain uses TRBV10-1 and TRBJ2-5, with 9 bases that match TRBD2. There are 16 residues in the CDR3. Germline V gene data show CDR1 as WNHNN and CDR2 as SYGVQD (reference sequence). Trimming removed 3 bases from V and 1 base from J; junction bases left unmatched: 6. Here the CDR3 reads CASSDRLAEFQETQYF. As DNA, the CDR3 is TGCGCCAGCAGTGATCGACTAGCGGAATTCCAAGAGACCCAGTACTTC.

The chain employs TRBV5-1 and TRBJ2-6; D is unclear. Trimming removed 5 bases from V and 0 bases from J, with 6 bases in between. In germline, CDR1 is SGHRS, CDR2 YFSETQ. This CDR3 comprises 14 residues. This CDR3 reads CASSSNSGANVLTF. CDR3 bases: TGCGCCAGCAGTTCCAACTCTGGGGCCAACGTCCTGACTTTC.

This chain uses TRBV7-2 with TRBJ1-6; unclear D gene. Germline CDR1 reads SGHTA; CDR2 reads FQGNSA. CDR3 size: 17 residues. V lost 1 base, J lost 0 bases, and 10 bases lay in between. The CDR3 region is CASSLDNPSSYNSPLHF. In nucleotides, the CDR3 is TGTGCCAGCAGCTTAGATAACCCGAGCTCCTATAATTCACCCCTCCACTTT.

V usage is TRBV2 and J usage is TRBJ1-6; D perhaps matches TRBD1 (6 bases). The CDR3 consists of 14 residues. The germline V gene has CDR1 SNHLY and CDR2 FYNNEI. V lost 4 bases, J lost 10 bases, and 14 bases lay in between. The CDR3 here is CASSVEQGGSPLHF. CDR3 nucleotides: TGTGCCAGCAGTGTGGAACAGGGCGGATCACCCCTCCACTTT.

The chain joins TRBV6-5 to TRBJ2-6, with a weak D call TRBD2 (5 bases). This CDR3 is 16 amino acids long. The germline V and J ends were trimmed by 3 bases and 15 bases, with 24 bases remaining between them. CDR1 MNHEY and CDR2 SVGAGI come from the germline V gene. CDR3 residues: CASSYEEVKDRRDLTF. The CDR3 DNA reads TGTGCCAGCAGTTATGAGGAGGTTAAGGACCGAAGGGACCTGACTTTC.